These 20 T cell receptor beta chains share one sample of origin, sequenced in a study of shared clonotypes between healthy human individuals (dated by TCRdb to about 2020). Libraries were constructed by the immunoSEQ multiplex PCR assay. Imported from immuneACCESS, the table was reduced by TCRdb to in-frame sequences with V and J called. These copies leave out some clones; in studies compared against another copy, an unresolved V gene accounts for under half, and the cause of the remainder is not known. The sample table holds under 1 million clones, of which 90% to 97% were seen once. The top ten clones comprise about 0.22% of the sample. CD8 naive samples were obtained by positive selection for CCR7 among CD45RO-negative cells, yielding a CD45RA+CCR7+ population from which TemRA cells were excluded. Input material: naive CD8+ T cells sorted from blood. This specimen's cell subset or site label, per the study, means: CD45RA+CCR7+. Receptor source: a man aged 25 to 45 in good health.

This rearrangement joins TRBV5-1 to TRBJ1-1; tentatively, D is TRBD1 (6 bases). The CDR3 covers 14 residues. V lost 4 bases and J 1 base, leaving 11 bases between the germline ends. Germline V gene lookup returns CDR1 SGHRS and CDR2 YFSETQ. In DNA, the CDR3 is TGCGCCAGCAGCGACCCGGACAGGAACACTGAAGCTTTCTTT. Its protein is CASSDPDRNTEAFF.

The CDR3 loop is CASSPGTDTQYF. The CDR3, as DNA: TGTGCCAGCAGCCCGGGAACAGATACGCAGTATTTT. The V call is TRBV11-3, the J call TRBJ2-3; the D gene is possibly TRBD2 (5 bases). Trimming left V 5 bases short and J 3 bases short, with 6 bases between. Germline CDR1 and CDR2: SGHNT and YENEEA. The CDR3 runs to 12 residues.

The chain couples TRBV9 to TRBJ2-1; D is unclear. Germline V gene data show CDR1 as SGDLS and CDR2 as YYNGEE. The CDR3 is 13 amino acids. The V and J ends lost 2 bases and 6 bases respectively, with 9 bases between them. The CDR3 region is CASSVNSGNEQFF. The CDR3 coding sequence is TGTGCCAGCAGCGTCAATTCAGGCAATGAGCAGTTCTTC.

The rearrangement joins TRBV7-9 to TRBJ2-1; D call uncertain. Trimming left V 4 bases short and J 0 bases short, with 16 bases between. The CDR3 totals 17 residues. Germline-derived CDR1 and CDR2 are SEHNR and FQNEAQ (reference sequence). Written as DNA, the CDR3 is TGTGCCAGCAGCTCAGACACGGCCCGAAGCTCCTACAATGAGCAGTTCTTC. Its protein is CASSSDTARSSYNEQFF.

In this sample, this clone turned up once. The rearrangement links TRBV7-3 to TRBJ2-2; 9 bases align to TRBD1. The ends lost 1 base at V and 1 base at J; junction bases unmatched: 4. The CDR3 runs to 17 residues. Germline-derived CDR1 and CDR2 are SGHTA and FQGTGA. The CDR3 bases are TGTGCCAGCAGCTTAAACACAGGGGGCCGGAACACCGGGGAGCTGTTTTTT. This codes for CASSLNTGGRNTGELFF.

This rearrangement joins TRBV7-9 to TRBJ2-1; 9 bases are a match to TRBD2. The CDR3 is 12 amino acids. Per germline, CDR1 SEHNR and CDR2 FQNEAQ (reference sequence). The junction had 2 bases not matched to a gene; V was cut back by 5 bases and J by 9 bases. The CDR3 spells CASSGAGGEQFF. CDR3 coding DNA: TGTGCCAGCAGCGGAGCGGGGGGTGAGCAGTTCTTC.

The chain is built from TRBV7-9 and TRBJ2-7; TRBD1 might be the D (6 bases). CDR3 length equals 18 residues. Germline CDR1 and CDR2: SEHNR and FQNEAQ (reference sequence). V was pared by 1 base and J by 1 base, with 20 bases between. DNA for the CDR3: TGTGCCAGCAGCTTAGGAACCGTCAGGGGCTGGAGGTCCTACGAGCAGTACTTC. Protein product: CASSLGTVRGWRSYEQYF.

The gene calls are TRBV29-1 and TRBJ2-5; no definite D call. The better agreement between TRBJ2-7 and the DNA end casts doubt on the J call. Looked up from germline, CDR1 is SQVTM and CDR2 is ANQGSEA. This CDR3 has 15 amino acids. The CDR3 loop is CSVAETSRPIYEQYF. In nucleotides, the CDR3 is TGCAGCGTTGCTGAAACAAGCCGCCCCATCTACGAGCAGTACTTC.

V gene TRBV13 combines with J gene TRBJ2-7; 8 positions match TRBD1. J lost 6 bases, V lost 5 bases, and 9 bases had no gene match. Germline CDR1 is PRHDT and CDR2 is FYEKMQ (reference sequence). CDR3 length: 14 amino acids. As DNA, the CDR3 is TGTGCCAGCAGCGCAGGACAGGGCCCGGGCGAGCAGTACTTC. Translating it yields CASSAGQGPGEQYF.

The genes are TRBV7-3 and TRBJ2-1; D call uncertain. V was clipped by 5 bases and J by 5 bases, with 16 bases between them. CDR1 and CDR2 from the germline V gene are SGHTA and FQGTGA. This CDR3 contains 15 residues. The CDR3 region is CASSQWANPNNEQFF. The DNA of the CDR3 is TGTGCCAGCAGCCAATGGGCTAACCCTAACAATGAGCAGTTCTTC.

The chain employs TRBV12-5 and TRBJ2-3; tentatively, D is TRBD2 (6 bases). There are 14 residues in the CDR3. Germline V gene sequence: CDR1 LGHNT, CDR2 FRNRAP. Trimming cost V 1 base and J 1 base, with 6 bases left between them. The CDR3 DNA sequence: TGTGCTAGTGGTTTGGGCGGGGGCACAGATACGCAGTATTTT. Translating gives CASGLGGGTDTQYF.

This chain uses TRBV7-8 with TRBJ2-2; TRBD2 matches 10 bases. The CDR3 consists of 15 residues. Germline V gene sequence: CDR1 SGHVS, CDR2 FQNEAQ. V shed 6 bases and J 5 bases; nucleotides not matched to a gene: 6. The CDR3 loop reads CASSASGRGTGELFF. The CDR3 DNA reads TGTGCCAGCAGTGCGAGCGGGAGGGGTACCGGGGAGCTGTTTTTT. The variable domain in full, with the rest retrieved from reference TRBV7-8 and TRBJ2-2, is GAGVSQSPRYKVAKRGQDVALRCDPISGHVSLFWYQQALGQGPEFLTYFQNEAQLDKSGLPSDRFFAERPEGSVSTLKIQRTQQEDSAVYLCASSASGRGTGELFFGEGSRLTVL.

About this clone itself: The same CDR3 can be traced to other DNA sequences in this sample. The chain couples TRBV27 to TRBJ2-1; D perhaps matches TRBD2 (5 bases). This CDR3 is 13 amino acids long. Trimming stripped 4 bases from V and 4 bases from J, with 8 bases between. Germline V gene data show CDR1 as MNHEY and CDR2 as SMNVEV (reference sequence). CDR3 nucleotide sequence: TGTGCCAGCAGTTCCGGGGTTTACAATGAGCAGTTCTTC. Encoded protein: CASSSGVYNEQFF.

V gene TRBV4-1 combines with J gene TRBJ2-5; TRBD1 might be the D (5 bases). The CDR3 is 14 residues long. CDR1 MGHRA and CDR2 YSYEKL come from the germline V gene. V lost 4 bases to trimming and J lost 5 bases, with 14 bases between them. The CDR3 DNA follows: TGCGCCAGCAGCCCTAGGGGATCGGACGAGACCCAGTACTTC. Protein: CASSPRGSDETQYF.

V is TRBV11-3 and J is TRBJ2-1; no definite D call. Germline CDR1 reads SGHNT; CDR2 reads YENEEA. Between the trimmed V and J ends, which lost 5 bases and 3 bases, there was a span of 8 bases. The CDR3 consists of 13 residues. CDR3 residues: CASSQPSYNEQFF. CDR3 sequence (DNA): TGTGCCAGCAGCCAGCCCAGCTACAATGAGCAGTTCTTC.

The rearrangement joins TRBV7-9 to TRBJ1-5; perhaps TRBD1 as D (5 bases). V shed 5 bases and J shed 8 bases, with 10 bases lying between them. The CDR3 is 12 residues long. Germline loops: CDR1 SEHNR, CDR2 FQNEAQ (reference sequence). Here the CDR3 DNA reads TGTGCCAGCAGCAGGGGTTCGGAGCCCCAGCATTTT. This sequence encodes CASSRGSEPQHF.

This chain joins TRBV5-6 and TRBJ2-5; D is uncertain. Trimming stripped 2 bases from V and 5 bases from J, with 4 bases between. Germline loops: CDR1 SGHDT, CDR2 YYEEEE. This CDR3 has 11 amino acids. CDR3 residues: CASSFSETQYF. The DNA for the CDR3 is TGTGCCAGCAGCTTCTCGGAGACCCAGTACTTC.

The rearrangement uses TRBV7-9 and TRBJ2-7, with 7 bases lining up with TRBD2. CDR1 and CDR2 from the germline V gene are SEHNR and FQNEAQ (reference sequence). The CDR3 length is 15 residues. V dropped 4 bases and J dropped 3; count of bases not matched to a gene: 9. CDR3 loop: CASSSAGEYDYEQYF. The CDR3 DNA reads TGTGCCAGCAGCTCGGCGGGGGAGTACGACTACGAGCAGTACTTC.

The CDR3 is CASSPRTGVRETQYF. The CDR3 DNA reads as TGTGCCAGCAGTCCTAGGACAGGGGTAAGAGAGACCCAGTACTTC. The chain couples TRBV27 to TRBJ2-5; 9 nucleotides align to TRBD1. Trimming took 5 bases from V and 4 from J; bases not matched to a gene: 8. Germline-derived CDR1 and CDR2 are MNHEY and SMNVEV (reference sequence). There are 15 residues in the CDR3.

CDR3 bases: TGCAGCGTTGCCTCAGGACTAGCGGGGAACTACAATGAGCAGTTCTTC. Amino acid sequence: CSVASGLAGNYNEQFF. This chain connects TRBV29-1 to TRBJ2-1, with 12 bases fitting TRBD2. Losses at the gene ends were 4 bases for V and 3 bases for J; bases not matched to a gene: 7. The V gene's germline CDR1 is SQVTM and CDR2 ANQGSEA. The CDR3 runs 16 residues.